This T cell receptor (beta chain) emerged from a study of a mutant IDH1 vaccine in newly diagnosed glioma. Whole-study context: Treated patients comprised approximately 60% males and around 38% females, mean age 40.4 years. Prior therapy was radiotherapy, temozolomide, or both; most received both.

Libraries were prepared by immunoSEQ multiplex PCR; TCRdb keeps only in-frame clonotypes and omits some of them. In the table there are over 75,000 clones, about 82% of which are singletons. The time point denotes: baseline, week 1 (first vaccination visit). Sample treatment: pre-vaccination baseline after standard-of-care therapy. Trimming removed 6 bases from V and 5 bases from J; junction bases left unmatched: 12. CDR1 and CDR2 (germline): SQVTM, ANQGSEA. There are 15 residues in the CDR3. This clonotype was sampled from a man aged 40-49 years with glioma. V gene TRBV29-1 combines with J gene TRBJ2-3, with TRBD1 matching over 9 bases. The material sequenced was PBMCs, taken from a glioma patient treated with radiotherapy, temozolomide or both. Here the CDR3 reads CSVVLRDRVVDTQYF. CDR3 in DNA: TGCAGCGTCGTCCTCCGGGACAGGGTTGTAGATACGCAGTATTTT.